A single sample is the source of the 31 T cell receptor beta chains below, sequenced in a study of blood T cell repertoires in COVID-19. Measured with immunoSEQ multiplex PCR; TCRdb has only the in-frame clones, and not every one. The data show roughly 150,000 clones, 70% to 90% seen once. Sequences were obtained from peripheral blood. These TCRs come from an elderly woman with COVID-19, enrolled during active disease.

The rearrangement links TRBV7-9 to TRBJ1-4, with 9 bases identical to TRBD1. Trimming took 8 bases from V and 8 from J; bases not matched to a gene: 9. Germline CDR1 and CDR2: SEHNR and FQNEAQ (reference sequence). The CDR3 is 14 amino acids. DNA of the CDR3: TGTGCCAGCGCACCCGGGACAGGGCGGGAAAAACTGTTTTTT. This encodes CASAPGTGREKLFF. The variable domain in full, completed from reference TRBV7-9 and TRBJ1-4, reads DTGVSQNPRHKITKRGQNVTFRCDPISEHNRLYWYRQTLGQGPEFLTYFQNEAQLEKSRLLSDRFSAERPKGSFSTLEIQRTEQGDSAMYLCASAPGTGREKLFFGSGTQLSVL.

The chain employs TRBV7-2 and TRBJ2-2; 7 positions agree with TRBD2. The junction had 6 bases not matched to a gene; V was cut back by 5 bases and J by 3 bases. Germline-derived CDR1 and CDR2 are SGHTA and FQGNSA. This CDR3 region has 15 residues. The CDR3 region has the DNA TGTGCCAGCAGCCCCCGGGGGGAGTACACCGGGGAGCTGTTTTTT. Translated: CASSPRGEYTGELFF.

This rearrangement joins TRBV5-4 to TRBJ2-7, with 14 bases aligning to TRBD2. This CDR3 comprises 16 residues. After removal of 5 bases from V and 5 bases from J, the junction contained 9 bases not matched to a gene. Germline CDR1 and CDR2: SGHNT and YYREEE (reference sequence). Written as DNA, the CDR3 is TGTGCCAGCAGTCCTGGACTAGCGGGAGGTCCGCACGAGCAGTACTTC. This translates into CASSPGLAGGPHEQYF.

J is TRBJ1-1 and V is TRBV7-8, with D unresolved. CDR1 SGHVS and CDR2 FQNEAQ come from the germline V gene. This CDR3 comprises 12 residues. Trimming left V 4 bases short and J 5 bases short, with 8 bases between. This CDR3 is CASSSRLTEAFF. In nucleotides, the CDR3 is TGTGCCAGCAGCTCCAGGTTGACTGAAGCTTTCTTT.

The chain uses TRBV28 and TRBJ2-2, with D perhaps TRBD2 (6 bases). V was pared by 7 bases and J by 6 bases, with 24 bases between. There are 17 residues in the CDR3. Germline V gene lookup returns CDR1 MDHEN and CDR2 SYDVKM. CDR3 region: CASTWGPAGRRPGELFF. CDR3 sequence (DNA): TGTGCCAGCACCTGGGGCCCGGCGGGAAGGCGGCCCGGGGAGCTGTTTTTT. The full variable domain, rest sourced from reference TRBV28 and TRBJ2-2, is DVKVTQSSRYLVKRTGEKVFLECVQDMDHENMFWYRQDPGLGLRLIYFSYDVKMKEKGDIPEGYSVSREKKERFSLILESASTNQTSMYLCASTWGPAGRRPGELFFGEGSRLTVL.

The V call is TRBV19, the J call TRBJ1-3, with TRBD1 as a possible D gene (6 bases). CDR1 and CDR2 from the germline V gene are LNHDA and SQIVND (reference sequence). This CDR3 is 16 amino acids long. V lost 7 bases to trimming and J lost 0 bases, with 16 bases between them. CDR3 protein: CASNQGGRASGNTIYF. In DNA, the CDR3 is TGTGCCAGTAATCAAGGGGGACGAGCCTCTGGAAACACCATATATTTT.

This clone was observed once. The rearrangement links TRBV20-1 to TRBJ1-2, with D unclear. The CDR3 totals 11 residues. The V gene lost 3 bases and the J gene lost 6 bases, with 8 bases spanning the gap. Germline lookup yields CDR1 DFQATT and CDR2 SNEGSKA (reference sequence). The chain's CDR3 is CSASSLNGYTF. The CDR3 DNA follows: TGCAGTGCTAGTAGCCTCAATGGCTACACCTTC.

CDR3 protein: CASSAGRNQPQHF. The CDR3 bases are TGTGCCAGCAGCGCGGGACGGAATCAGCCCCAGCATTTT. The rearrangement links TRBV7-9 to TRBJ1-5; tentatively, D is TRBD1 (5 bases). Germline V gene data show CDR1 as SEHNR and CDR2 as FQNEAQ (reference sequence). The V and J ends lost 5 bases and 4 bases respectively, with 9 bases between them. The CDR3 consists of 13 residues. The whole variable domain, remainder taken from reference TRBV7-9 and TRBJ1-5, is DTGVSQNPRHKITKRGQNVTFRCDPISEHNRLYWYRQTLGQGPEFLTYFQNEAQLEKSRLLSDRFSAERPKGSFSTLEIQRTEQGDSAMYLCASSAGRNQPQHFGDGTRLSIL.

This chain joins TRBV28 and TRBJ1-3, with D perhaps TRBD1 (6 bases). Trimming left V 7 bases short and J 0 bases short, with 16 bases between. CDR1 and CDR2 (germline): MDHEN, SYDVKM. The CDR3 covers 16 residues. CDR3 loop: CASTPFRGNSGNTIYF. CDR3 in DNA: TGTGCCAGCACCCCCTTTAGGGGGAACTCTGGAAACACCATATATTTT.

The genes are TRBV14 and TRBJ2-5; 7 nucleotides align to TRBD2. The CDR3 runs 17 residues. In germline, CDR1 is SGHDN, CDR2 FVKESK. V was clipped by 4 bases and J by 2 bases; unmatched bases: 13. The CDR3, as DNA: TGTGCCAGCAGCCCCCTAGGTGCGGGGAGGGGACAAGAGACCCAGTACTTC. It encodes CASSPLGAGRGQETQYF.

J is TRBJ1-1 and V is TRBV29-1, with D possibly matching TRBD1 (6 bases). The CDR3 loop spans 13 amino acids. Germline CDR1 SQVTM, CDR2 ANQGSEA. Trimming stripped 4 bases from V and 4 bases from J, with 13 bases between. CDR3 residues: CSVGPFRGTEAFF. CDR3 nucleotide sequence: TGCAGCGTTGGTCCATTCAGGGGCACTGAAGCTTTCTTT.

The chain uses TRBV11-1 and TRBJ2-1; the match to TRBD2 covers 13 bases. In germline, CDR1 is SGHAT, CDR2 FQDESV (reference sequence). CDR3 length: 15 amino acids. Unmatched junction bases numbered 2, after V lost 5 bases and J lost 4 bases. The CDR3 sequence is CASSPLAGGYNEQFF. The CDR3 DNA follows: TGTGCCAGCAGCCCACTAGCGGGAGGGTACAATGAGCAGTTCTTC.

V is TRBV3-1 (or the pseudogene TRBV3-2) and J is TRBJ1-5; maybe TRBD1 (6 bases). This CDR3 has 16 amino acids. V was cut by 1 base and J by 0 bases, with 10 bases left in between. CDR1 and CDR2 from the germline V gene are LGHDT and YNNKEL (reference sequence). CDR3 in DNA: TGTGCCAGCAGCCAAGGACAGGCATATAGCAATCAGCCCCAGCATTTT. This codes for CASSQGQAYSNQPQHF.

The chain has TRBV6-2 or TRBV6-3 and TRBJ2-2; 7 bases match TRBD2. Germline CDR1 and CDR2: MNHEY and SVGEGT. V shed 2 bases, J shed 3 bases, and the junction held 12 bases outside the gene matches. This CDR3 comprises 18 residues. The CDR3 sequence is CASSYPPVFAGDTGELFF. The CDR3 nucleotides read TGTGCCAGCAGTTACCCCCCCGTTTTTGCGGGAGACACCGGGGAGCTGTTTTTT.

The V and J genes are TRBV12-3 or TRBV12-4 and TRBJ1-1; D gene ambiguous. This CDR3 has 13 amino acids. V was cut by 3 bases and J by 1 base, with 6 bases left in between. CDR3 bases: TGTGCCAGCAGTTTTGCTAAGAACACTGAAGCTTTCTTT. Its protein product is CASSFAKNTEAFF.

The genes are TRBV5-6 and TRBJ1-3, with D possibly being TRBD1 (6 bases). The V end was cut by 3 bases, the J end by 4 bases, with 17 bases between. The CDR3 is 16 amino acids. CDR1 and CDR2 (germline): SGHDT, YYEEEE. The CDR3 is CASSSVTGKNGNTIYF. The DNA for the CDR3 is TGTGCCAGCAGCTCAGTCACAGGGAAGAACGGAAACACCATATATTTT.

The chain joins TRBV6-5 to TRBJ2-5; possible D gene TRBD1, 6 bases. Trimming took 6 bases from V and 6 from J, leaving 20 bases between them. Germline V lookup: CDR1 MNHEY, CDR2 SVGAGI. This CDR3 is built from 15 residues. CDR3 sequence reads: CASSPAQGLVKTQYF. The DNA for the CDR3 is TGTGCCAGCAGCCCCGCCCAGGGGCTGGTAAAGACCCAGTACTTC.

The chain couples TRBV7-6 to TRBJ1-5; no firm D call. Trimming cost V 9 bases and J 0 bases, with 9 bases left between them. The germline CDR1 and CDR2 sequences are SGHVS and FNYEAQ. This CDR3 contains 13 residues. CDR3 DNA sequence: TGTGCCAGTCAGATGAATAGCAATCAGCCCCAGCATTTT. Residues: CASQMNSNQPQHF.

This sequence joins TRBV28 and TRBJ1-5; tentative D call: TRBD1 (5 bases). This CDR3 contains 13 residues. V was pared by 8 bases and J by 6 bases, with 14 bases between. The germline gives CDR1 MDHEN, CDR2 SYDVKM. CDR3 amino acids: CASAGSVVQPQHF. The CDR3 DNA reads TGTGCCAGCGCAGGGTCCGTCGTTCAGCCCCAGCATTTT.

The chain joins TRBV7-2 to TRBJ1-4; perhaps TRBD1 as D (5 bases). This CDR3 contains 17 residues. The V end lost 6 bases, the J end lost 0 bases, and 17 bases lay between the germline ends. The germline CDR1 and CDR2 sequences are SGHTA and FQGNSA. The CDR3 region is CASSWPEEDTTNEKLFF. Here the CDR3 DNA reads TGTGCCAGCAGTTGGCCCGAAGAGGACACAACTAATGAAAAACTGTTTTTT.

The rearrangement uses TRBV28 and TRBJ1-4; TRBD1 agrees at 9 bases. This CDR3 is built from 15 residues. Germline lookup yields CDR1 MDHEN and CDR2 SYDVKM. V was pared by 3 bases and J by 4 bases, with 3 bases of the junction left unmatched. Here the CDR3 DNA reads TGTGCCAGCAGTTTGGGACAGGGAAATAATGAAAAACTGTTTTTT. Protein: CASSLGQGNNEKLFF.

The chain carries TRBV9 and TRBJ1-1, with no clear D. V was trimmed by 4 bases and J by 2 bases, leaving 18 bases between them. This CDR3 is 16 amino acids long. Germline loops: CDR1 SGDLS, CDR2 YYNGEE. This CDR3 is CASSPSPVASNTEAFF. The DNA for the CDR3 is TGTGCCAGCAGCCCCTCTCCCGTGGCCAGTAACACTGAAGCTTTCTTT. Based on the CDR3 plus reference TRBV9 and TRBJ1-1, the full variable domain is DSGVTQTPKHLITATGQRVTLRCSPRSGDLSVYWYQQSLDQGLQFLIQYYNGEERAKGNILERFSAQQFPDLHSELNLSSLELGDSALYFCASSPSPVASNTEAFFGQGTRLTVV.

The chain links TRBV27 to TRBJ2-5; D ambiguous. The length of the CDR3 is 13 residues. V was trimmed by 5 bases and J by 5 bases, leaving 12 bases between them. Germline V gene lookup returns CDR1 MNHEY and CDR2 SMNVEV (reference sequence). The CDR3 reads CASSPQVSETQYF. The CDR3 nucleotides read TGTGCCAGCAGTCCTCAGGTGTCGGAGACCCAGTACTTC.

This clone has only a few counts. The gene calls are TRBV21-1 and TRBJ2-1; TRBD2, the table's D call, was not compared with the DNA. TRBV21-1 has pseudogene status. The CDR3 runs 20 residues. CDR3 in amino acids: CASSKARGLAGPLSYNEQFF. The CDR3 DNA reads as TGTGCCAGCAGCAAAGCCCGGGGACTAGCGGGGCCCCTCTCCTACAATGAGCAGTTCTTC.

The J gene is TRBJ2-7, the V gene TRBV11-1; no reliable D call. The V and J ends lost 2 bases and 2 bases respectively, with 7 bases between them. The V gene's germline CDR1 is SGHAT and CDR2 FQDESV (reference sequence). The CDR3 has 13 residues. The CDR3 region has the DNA TGTGCCAGCAGCTTAAGCACGACCTACGAGCAGTACTTC. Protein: CASSLSTTYEQYF.

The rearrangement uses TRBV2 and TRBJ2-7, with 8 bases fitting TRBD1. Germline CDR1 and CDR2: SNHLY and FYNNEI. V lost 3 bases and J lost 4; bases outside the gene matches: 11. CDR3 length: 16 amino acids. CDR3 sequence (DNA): TGTGCCAGCAGTGACAGGGGGCGTGGGGTAGGGTACGAGCAGTACTTC. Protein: CASSDRGRGVGYEQYF. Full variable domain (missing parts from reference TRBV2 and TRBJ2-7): EPEVTQTPSHQVTQMGQEVILRCVPISNHLYFYWYRQILGQKVEFLVSFYNNEISEKSEIFDDQFSVERPDGSNFTLKIRSTKLEDSAMYFCASSDRGRGVGYEQYFGPGTRLTVT.

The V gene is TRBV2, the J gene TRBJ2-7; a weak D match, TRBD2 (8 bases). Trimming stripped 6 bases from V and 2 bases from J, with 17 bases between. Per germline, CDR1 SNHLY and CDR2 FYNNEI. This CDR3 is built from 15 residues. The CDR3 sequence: CASRPREGATYEQYF. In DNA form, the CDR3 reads TGTGCCAGCAGGCCCCGGGAGGGGGCTACCTACGAGCAGTACTTC.

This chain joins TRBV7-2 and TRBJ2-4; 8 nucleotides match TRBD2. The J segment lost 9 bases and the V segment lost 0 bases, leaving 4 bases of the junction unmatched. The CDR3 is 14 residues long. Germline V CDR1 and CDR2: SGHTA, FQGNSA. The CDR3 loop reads CASSLARGVSIQYF. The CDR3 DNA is TGTGCCAGCAGCTTAGCGCGGGGGGTGAGCATTCAGTACTTC.

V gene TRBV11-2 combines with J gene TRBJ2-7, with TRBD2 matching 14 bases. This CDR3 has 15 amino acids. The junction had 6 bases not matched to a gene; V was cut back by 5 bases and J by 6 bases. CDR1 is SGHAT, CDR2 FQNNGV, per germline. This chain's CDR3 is CASSARLAGGAEQYF. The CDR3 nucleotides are TGTGCCAGCAGCGCGAGACTAGCGGGAGGGGCCGAGCAGTACTTC.

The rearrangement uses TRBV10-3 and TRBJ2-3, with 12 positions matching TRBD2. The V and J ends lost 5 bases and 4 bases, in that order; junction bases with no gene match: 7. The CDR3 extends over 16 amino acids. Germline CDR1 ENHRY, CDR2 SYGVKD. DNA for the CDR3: TGTGCCATCAGTCGCCCTAGCGGGGGGGTCGCAGATACGCAGTATTTT. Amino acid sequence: CAISRPSGGVADTQYF.

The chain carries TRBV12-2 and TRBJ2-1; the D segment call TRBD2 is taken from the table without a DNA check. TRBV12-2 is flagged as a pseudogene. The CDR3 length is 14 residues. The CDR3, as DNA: TGTGCAAGTCGCTGGGGGGGTTCCCCCAATGAGCAGTTCTTC. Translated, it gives CASRWGGSPNEQFF.